A selection of T cell receptor beta chains follows, all from one sample in a study of T cell responses to AZD1222 COVID-19 vaccine. Produced via immunoSEQ multiplex PCR; TCRdb's table is partial and in-frame only. Of 100,000 to 150,000 clones listed, approximately 84% were seen once; the top ten hold about 20%. The material sequenced was peripheral blood, taken on day 0 of AZD1222 vaccination. These receptors originate from an adult in good health. Each CDR3 is given with its conserved first and last residue. The D gene is left open where the match is weak. The size of a clone is reported for some rows only, either as once, few or many, or as a class for expanded clones.

-	-	TRBV12-5	TRBJ1-3	TGTGCTAGTGGTTTTGGCAGGGCCCTCTCTGGAAACACCATATATTTT	CASGFGRALSGNTIYF
-	-	TRBV7-9	TRBJ2-1	TGTGCCAGCAGCCTGGACAGCTTCAATGAGCAGTTCTTC	CASSLDSFNEQFF
TRBD1	-	TRBV19	TRBJ2-5	TGTGCCAGTAGTGTGACAGGGGCCCTGGAGACCCAGTACTTC	CASSVTGALETQYF
-	-	TRBV28	TRBJ2-7	TGTGCCAGCAGTCCGGACCGATCCTACGAGCAGTACTTC	CASSPDRSYEQYF
TRBD2	-	TRBV5-8	TRBJ2-3	TGTGCCAGCAGCCAAGGAAGCGGGGGCCATAGCACAGATACGCAGTATTTT	CASSQGSGGHSTDTQYF
TRBD1	-	TRBV7-2	TRBJ2-5	TGTGCCAGCAGCCCGACAGGGTACCCACAAGAGACCCAGTACTTC	CASSPTGYPQETQYF
-	-	TRBV4-1	TRBJ2-4	TGCGCCAGCAGCCAAAGCCACGGTGCGGACATTCAGTACTTC	CASSQSHGADIQYF
TRBD1	once	TRBV18	TRBJ1-2	TGTGCCAGCTCACCCACAGGGGAATATGGCTACACCTTC	CASSPTGEYGYTF
-	-	TRBV28	TRBJ2-7	TGTGCCAGCAGTTTTGGGCGAGGGACTCCTACCTACGAGCAGTACTTC	CASSFGRGTPTYEQYF
-	-	TRBV4-2	TRBJ1-4	TGTGCCAGCAGCCAAGGGACAGCGGCTAATGAAAAACTGTTTTTT	CASSQGTAANEKLFF
TRBD1	-	TRBV2	TRBJ1-1	TGTGCCAGCAGTGATTTGGGACAGGGAAACACTGAAGCTTTCTTT	CASSDLGQGNTEAFF
TRBD1	-	TRBV4-1	TRBJ1-5	TGCGCCAGCAGCCAAGAAGAGTCAGGGGGCGCGAAAAATCAGCCCCAGCATTTT	CASSQEESGGAKNQPQHF
-	-	TRBV28	TRBJ1-5	TGTGCCAGCAGTTTCGCGGTGAGCAATCAGCCCCAGCATTTT	CASSFAVSNQPQHF
-	-	TRBV5-1	TRBJ1-1	TGCGCCAGCAGGATATTCCCCCAGGGGAACACTGAAGCTTTCTTT	CASRIFPQGNTEAFF
-	-	TRBV7-9	TRBJ2-5	TGTGCCAGCGGTGGGAACCAAGAGACCCAGTACTTC	CASGGNQETQYF
-	-	TRBV6-2/TRBV6-3	TRBJ2-7	TGTGCCAGCAGCCCCCGTGGGGGTCAGAGTAAGTGGTCCTACGAGCAGTACTTC	CASSPRGGQSKWSYEQYF
-	many	TRBV7-9	TRBJ2-5	TGTGCCAGCAGCTTAAAAAGGGCAGCCCAAGAGACCCAGTACTTC	CASSLKRAAQETQYF
-	-	TRBV7-2	TRBJ2-7	TGTGCCAGCAGCTTAGGACAGGTTGACAACGAGCAGTACTTC	CASSLGQVDNEQYF
-	-	TRBV7-7	TRBJ2-3	TGTGCTAGCAGCTTAGGTCTGGATGATACGCAGTATTTT	CASSLGLDDTQYF
-	-	TRBV28	TRBJ1-6	TGTGCCAGCAGTCAACCGGGTCCAGGCTCGGCACCCCTCCACTTT	CASSQPGPGSAPLHF
-	-	TRBV30	TRBJ1-2	TGTGCCTGGAGCCCCCAAAACCTATTAATATTTCGGGACACCCACTACTATGGCTACACCTTC	CAWSPQNLLIFRDTHYYGYTF
-	-	TRBV28	TRBJ1-5	TGTGCCAGCAGGTTCCAAATGGATCAGCCCCAGCATTTT	CASRFQMDQPQHF
-	-	TRBV2	TRBJ1-6	TGTGCCAGCTTCCAGACAAATAATTCACCCCTCCACTTT	CASFQTNNSPLHF
TRBD1	-	TRBV5-1	TRBJ2-5	TGCGCCAGCAGCTACGGGACAGGGAGGGAGACCCAGTACTTC	CASSYGTGRETQYF
-	few	TRBV27	TRBJ1-5	TGTGCCAGCAGTTTGGCCAGCCTCGACAATCAGCCCCAGCATTTT	CASSLASLDNQPQHF
-	-	TRBV2	TRBJ2-7	TGTGCCAGCAGTGAGGGCAGGGACGTACTTTACGAGCAGTACTTC	CASSEGRDVLYEQYF
-	-	TRBV2	TRBJ1-5	TGTGCCAGCAGTGACAGGGGTGTAGTTCAGCCCCAGCATTTT	CASSDRGVVQPQHF
-	-	TRBV4-3	TRBJ1-1	TGCGCCAGCAGCCAGAGTACAGAGACCTACACTGAAGCTTTCTTT	CASSQSTETYTEAFF
-	-	TRBV27	TRBJ2-3	TGTGCCCCCCGGACTTCGGGGCGGGGGCTTAGCACAGATACGCAGTATTTT	CAPRTSGRGLSTDTQYF
-	-	TRBV6-1	TRBJ1-4	TGTGCCAGCAGTGAATCCAGGGCTTTGGTAAAACTGTTTTTT	CASSESRALVKLFF
TRBD2	-	TRBV9	TRBJ2-7	TGTGCCAGCAGCGTAGCCGGGACTAGCGGGGTTGAGCAGTACTTC	CASSVAGTSGVEQYF
-	-	TRBV19	TRBJ1-3	TGTGCCAGTAGTTTACTATCCTGGGGGACGGATGGAAACACCATATATTTT	CASSLLSWGTDGNTIYF
-	once	TRBV14	TRBJ1-1	TGTGCCAGCAGCCCCCGGGGGGCCCTGAACACTGAAGCTTTCTTT	CASSPRGALNTEAFF
TRBD1	-	TRBV11-3	TRBJ2-1	TGTGCCAGCAGCTTAGATGGACAGGGTCTGTACAATGAGCAGTTCTTC	CASSLDGQGLYNEQFF
TRBD1	-	TRBV27	TRBJ1-2	TGTGCCAGCAGTCCGGGGACAGGGATCTATGGCTACACCTTC	CASSPGTGIYGYTF
-	-	TRBV19	TRBJ1-5	TGTGCCAGTAGTGCCCAGTTCGGTATACAGCCCCAGCATTTT	CASSAQFGIQPQHF
TRBD1	-	TRBV11-2	TRBJ1-1	TGTGCCAGCAGCCCCTCAGGGGGGATAAGTACTGAAGCTTTCTTT	CASSPSGGISTEAFF